A single sample is the source of the 23 T cell receptor beta chains below, sequenced in a study of shared clonotypes between healthy human individuals. Assay used: immunoSEQ multiplex PCR; TCRdb lists only in-frame clones, some missing. Of about 730,000 clones in the sample, over 60% were seen once. The sequenced material came from memory CD4+ T cells sorted from blood. Subset defined: CD45RA-negative fraction. Receptor source: a woman aged 25 to 45 in good health.

This rearrangement joins TRBV4-1 to TRBJ2-7, with D unresolved. CDR3 size: 12 residues. V was trimmed by 2 bases and J by 6 bases, leaving 8 bases between them. Germline V lookup: CDR1 MGHRA, CDR2 YSYEKL. This chain's CDR3 is CASSQPWGEQYF. Here the CDR3 DNA reads TGCGCCAGCAGCCAACCCTGGGGCGAGCAGTACTTC.

This clone came up a few times. V gene TRBV19 combines with J gene TRBJ2-7; 9 nucleotides match TRBD1. The CDR3 sequence is 17 residues long. V lost 6 bases and J lost 4; bases outside the gene matches: 16. Germline V CDR1 and CDR2: LNHDA, SQIVND (reference sequence). CDR3 loop: CASSPNFEGTGIYEQYF. The CDR3 DNA reads TGTGCCAGTAGCCCGAATTTTGAGGGGACAGGGATATACGAGCAGTACTTC. Full variable domain (rest looked up from reference TRBV19 and TRBJ2-7): DGGITQSPKYLFRKEGQNVTLSCEQNLNHDAMYWYRQDPGQGLRLIYYSQIVNDFQKGDIAEGYSVSREKKESFPLTVTSAQKNPTAFYLCASSPNFEGTGIYEQYFGPGTRLTVT.

This clone appeared a few times. This chain uses TRBV6-1 with TRBJ2-5, with TRBD1 matching over 8 bases. The V gene end was trimmed by 2 bases and the J gene end by 5 bases; junction bases not matched to a gene: 7. The CDR3 consists of 15 residues. The germline V gene has CDR1 MNHNS and CDR2 SASEGT. The chain's CDR3 is CASSEPGQGSETQYF. DNA for the CDR3: TGTGCCAGCAGTGAACCAGGACAGGGTAGCGAGACCCAGTACTTC.

This clone was seen at least ten times. This rearrangement joins TRBV15 to TRBJ2-7; a weak D match, TRBD2 (6 bases). The CDR3 loop spans 16 amino acids. Per germline, CDR1 LNHNV and CDR2 YYDKDF (reference sequence). V dropped 0 bases and J dropped 3 bases, with 15 bases sitting between them. For the CDR3, the DNA is TGTGCCACCAGCAGAGATGTAGTCGGGAGCTACTACGAGCAGTACTTC. As protein: CATSRDVVGSYYEQYF.

The rearrangement joins TRBV5-1 to TRBJ2-3; D tentatively reads TRBD1 or TRBD2 (6 bases each). This CDR3 has 16 amino acids. The V and J ends lost 4 bases and 0 bases respectively, with 15 bases between them. Looked up from germline, CDR1 is SGHRS and CDR2 is YFSETQ. CDR3 nucleotides: TGCGCCAGCAGCGATAGGGGGGACCTTAGCACAGATACGCAGTATTTT. This translates into CASSDRGDLSTDTQYF.

This clone was detected once. The J gene is TRBJ1-1, the V gene TRBV7-2, with no clear D. This CDR3 contains 14 residues. Trimming shortened V by 2 bases and J by 2 bases, and 9 bases separated the two germline ends. The V gene's germline CDR1 is SGHTA and CDR2 FQGNSA. The CDR3: CASSLWSGNTEAFF. CDR3 nucleotides: TGTGCCAGCAGCTTATGGTCAGGTAACACTGAAGCTTTCTTT.

The rearrangement joins TRBV7-6 to TRBJ2-3; TRBD1 matches 8 bases. Germline V gene lookup returns CDR1 SGHVS and CDR2 FNYEAQ. This CDR3 comprises 16 residues. V lost 1 base and J lost 3; bases outside the gene matches: 6. Here the CDR3 reads CASSLGRTGRTDTQYF. The CDR3 DNA follows: TGTGCCAGCAGCTTAGGTCGGACAGGGAGGACAGATACGCAGTATTTT. Together with reference TRBV7-6 and TRBJ2-3, the CDR3 gives the full variable domain: GAGVSQSPRYKVTKRGQDVALRCDPISGHVSLYWYRQALGQGPEFLTYFNYEAQQDKSGLPNDRFSAERPEGSISTLTIQRTEQRDSAMYRCASSLGRTGRTDTQYFGPGTRLTVL.

This clone appeared a single time. The genes are TRBV7-2 and TRBJ2-7; 10 bases are shared with TRBD2. Germline V gene data show CDR1 as SGHTA and CDR2 as FQGNSA. The ends lost 2 bases at V and 4 bases at J; junction bases unmatched: 5. The CDR3 loop spans 15 amino acids. As DNA, the CDR3 is TGTGCCAGCAGCTTATCTAGCGGGAGTGAGTACGAGCAGTACTTC. Its protein product is CASSLSSGSEYEQYF.

V and J are TRBV11-3 and TRBJ2-6, with TRBD1 identical over 7 bases. Trimming at V came to 5 bases and at J to 2 bases, leaving 12 bases not matched to a gene. The CDR3 has 18 residues. Germline CDR1 SGHNT, CDR2 YENEEA. CDR3 in amino acids: CASSPTGTEGPGANVLTF. The CDR3 DNA reads as TGTGCCAGCAGCCCAACCGGGACAGAGGGGCCTGGGGCCAACGTCCTGACTTTC.

This clone showed up just once. This chain links TRBV4-1 with TRBJ2-3; 11 nucleotides line up with TRBD1. The CDR3 loop spans 16 amino acids. Unmatched junction bases numbered 9, after V lost 4 bases and J lost 6 bases. Germline V CDR1 and CDR2: MGHRA, YSYEKL. The CDR3: CASSLSRTGGADTQYF. The DNA for the CDR3 is TGCGCCAGCAGCCTAAGTAGGACAGGGGGCGCTGATACGCAGTATTTT.

The V gene is TRBV6-1, the J gene TRBJ2-7, with 9 nucleotides matching TRBD1. This CDR3 contains 15 residues. Germline V gives CDR1 MNHNS, CDR2 SASEGT. V lost 7 bases, J lost 1 base, and 8 bases stayed unmatched. As DNA, the CDR3 is TGTGCCAGCATTCCCCCGGGGACAGGGTCCTACGAGCAGTACTTC. It specifies CASIPPGTGSYEQYF.

The sample holds a few counts of this clone. The V call is TRBV23-1, the J call TRBJ2-1; weak D call: TRBD1 (5 bases). TRBV23-1 is designated an ORF whose function remains uncertain. V was clipped by 4 bases and J by 8 bases, with 18 bases between them. The CDR3 has 15 residues. CDR3: CASSLGHGLLDEQFF. The CDR3 DNA is TGCGCCAGCAGTCTCGGACACGGCTTACTCGATGAGCAGTTCTTC.

J is TRBJ2-2 and V is TRBV10-2, with 7 bases lining up with TRBD2. Germline CDR1 is WSHSY and CDR2 is SAAADI. The ends lost 6 bases at V and 1 base at J; junction bases unmatched: 2. The CDR3 sequence is 14 residues long. DNA for the CDR3: TGCGCCAGCAGGCGGGAGCGGAACACCGGGGAGCTGTTTTTT. This sequence encodes CASRRERNTGELFF.

The J gene is TRBJ2-3, the V gene TRBV5-1; 7 nucleotides match TRBD1. Looked up from germline, CDR1 is SGHRS and CDR2 is YFSETQ. V lost 4 bases and J lost 3; bases outside the gene matches: 2. This CDR3 is 13 amino acids long. The CDR3 coding sequence is TGCGCCAGCAGCCTGGGACAGACAGATACGCAGTATTTT. As protein: CASSLGQTDTQYF.

V usage is TRBV5-1 and J usage is TRBJ1-1; no definite D call. The CDR3 has 15 residues. Germline V gene lookup returns CDR1 SGHRS and CDR2 YFSETQ. Trimming cost V 4 bases and J 0 bases, with 13 bases left between them. CDR3 residues: CASSEQKTLNTEAFF. CDR3 coding DNA: TGCGCCAGCAGCGAACAGAAAACCCTGAACACTGAAGCTTTCTTT.

The rearrangement uses TRBV5-1 and TRBJ2-7; unclear D gene. This CDR3 has 12 residues. Germline V lookup: CDR1 SGHRS, CDR2 YFSETQ. The ends were cut back, 7 bases at V and 3 bases at J, with 11 bases in the middle. The CDR3 nucleotides read TGCGCCAGCGGTAAGGGAAACTACGAGCAGTACTTC. Its protein is CASGKGNYEQYF.

The chain combines TRBV19 with TRBJ2-4; D is unclear. The V end lost 2 bases, the J end lost 1 base, and 15 bases lay between the germline ends. CDR1 is LNHDA, CDR2 SQIVND, per germline (reference sequence). This CDR3 spans 17 amino acids. In DNA, the CDR3 is TGTGCCAGTAGTATATGGTCTCTCACATTGGCCAAAAACATTCAGTACTTC. The encoded protein is CASSIWSLTLAKNIQYF.

This clone was detected a few times. This chain connects TRBV2 to TRBJ2-3, with 16 bases matching TRBD2. The CDR3 is 16 amino acids. J was trimmed by 6 bases and V by 0 bases; bases with no gene match: 0. CDR1 and CDR2 from the germline V gene are SNHLY and FYNNEI. The CDR3 DNA is TGTGCCAGCAGTGAAGCGGGACTAGCGGGAGGGGATACGCAGTATTTT. Amino acid sequence: CASSEAGLAGGDTQYF.

This clone was seen just once. The chain employs TRBV7-2 and TRBJ2-5; 10 bases agree with TRBD2. This CDR3 has 14 amino acids. Germline CDR1 SGHTA, CDR2 FQGNSA. Trimming at V came to 5 bases and at J to 2 bases, leaving 2 bases not matched to a gene. CDR3 region: CASSRTSGQETQYF. The CDR3 DNA is TGTGCCAGCAGCCGGACTAGCGGACAAGAGACCCAGTACTTC.

This clone has more than one count but fewer than ten. The CDR3 bases are TGTGCCAGCAGTACCGCCCGGGGTTTCCAAGAGACCCAGTACTTC. It encodes CASSTARGFQETQYF. The chain links TRBV27 to TRBJ2-5; D is perhaps TRBD2 (5 bases). Per germline, CDR1 MNHEY and CDR2 SMNVEV (reference sequence). V was clipped by 5 bases and J by 1 base, with 14 bases between them. This CDR3 contains 15 residues.

This clone was recorded at least ten times. V is TRBV28 and J is TRBJ2-7; 8 nucleotides match TRBD2. Per the germline V gene, CDR1 is MDHEN and CDR2 is SYDVKM. The CDR3 sequence is 15 residues long. Trimming cost V 6 bases and J 4 bases; bases outside gene matches: 11. The CDR3 DNA is TGTGCCAGCAGCACAAGCGGGAGCCCCGGGTACGAGCAGTACTTC. Its protein is CASSTSGSPGYEQYF.

The rearrangement uses TRBV28 and TRBJ1-5; D might be TRBD1 (5 bases). V shed 10 bases and J shed 5 bases, with 27 bases lying between them. Germline V gene data show CDR1 as MDHEN and CDR2 as SYDVKM. The CDR3 is 17 residues long. The chain's CDR3 is CAMGGTSRGGFHQPQHF. CDR3 sequence (DNA): TGTGCCATGGGGGGGACTTCCAGAGGAGGGTTTCATCAGCCCCAGCATTTT.

V is TRBV10-2 and J is TRBJ2-7, with D possibly matching TRBD2 (6 bases). Germline lookup yields CDR1 WSHSY and CDR2 SAAADI. The CDR3 covers 13 residues. Trimming took 2 bases from V and 7 from J, leaving 12 bases between them. In DNA, the CDR3 is TGCGCCAGCAGTGAGATACTAGCTGTTGAGCAGTACTTC. Translated: CASSEILAVEQYF.